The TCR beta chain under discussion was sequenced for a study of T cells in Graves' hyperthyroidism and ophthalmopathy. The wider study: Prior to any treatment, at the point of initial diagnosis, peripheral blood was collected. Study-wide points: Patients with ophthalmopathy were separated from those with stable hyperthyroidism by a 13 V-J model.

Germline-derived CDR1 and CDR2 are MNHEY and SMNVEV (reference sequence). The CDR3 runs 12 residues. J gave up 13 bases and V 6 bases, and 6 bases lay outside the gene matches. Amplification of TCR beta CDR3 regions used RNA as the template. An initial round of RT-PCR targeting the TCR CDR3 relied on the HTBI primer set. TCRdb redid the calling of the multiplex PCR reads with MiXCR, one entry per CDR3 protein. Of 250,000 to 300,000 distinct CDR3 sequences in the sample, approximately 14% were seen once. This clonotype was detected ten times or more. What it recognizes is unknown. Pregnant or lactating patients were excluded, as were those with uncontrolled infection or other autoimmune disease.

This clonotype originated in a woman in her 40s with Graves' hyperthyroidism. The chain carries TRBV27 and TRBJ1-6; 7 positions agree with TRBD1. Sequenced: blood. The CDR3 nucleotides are TGTGCCAGCAGAATAGAACAGGGGCCCCTCCACTTT. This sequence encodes CASRIEQGPLHF.